The TCR beta chain under discussion was sequenced for a study of CD8 T cells in Susac syndrome. The CDR3 contains 16 residues. In germline, CDR1 is DFQATT, CDR2 SNEGSKA (reference sequence). Trimming at V came to 5 bases and at J to 7 bases, leaving 17 bases not matched to a gene. Sequencing of TCR beta drew on CD8+ and CD4+ T cells from blood. Reverse transcription used about 0.45 to 1 ug RNA and random hexamers. MiXCR, run by TCRdb on the immunoSEQ multiplex PCR reads, gives a single entry per CDR3 protein. The sample includes about 76,000 distinct CDR3 sequences, around 90% seen only once; the top ten take around 0.5%.

The clonotype was recovered from a human donor with multiple sclerosis. What was sequenced was CD8+ T cells from PBMCs. The chain uses TRBV20-1 and TRBJ2-1, with 7 positions matching TRBD2. The chain's CDR3 is CSAHVVAGDPPNEQFF. DNA for the CDR3: TGCAGTGCTCACGTAGTTGCGGGAGACCCCCCGAATGAGCAGTTCTTC.